Below are 30 T cell receptor beta chains sequenced from a single sample in a study of human T cells and chemical hapten exposure. Sample time point: healthy volunteer bleed at 2 weeks. The starting material, unfractionated whole blood, was used for total RNA extraction. MiXCR, applied by TCRdb to the RACE reads, yields one record per CDR3 protein. The sample records 130,000 or so distinct CDR3 sequences, 8.5% to 9.5% being singletons. What was sequenced was whole blood. The receptors derive from a male donor in good health. Some clones in this sample may be carry-over from other donors' samples.

This clonotype was counted between two and nine times. The chain carries TRBV28 and TRBJ2-1, with a possible D match to TRBD2 (6 bases). V was pared by 7 bases and J by 4 bases, with 14 bases between. CDR1 MDHEN and CDR2 SYDVKM come from the germline V gene. This CDR3 is 14 amino acids long. Written as DNA, the CDR3 is TGTGCCAGCACTGGGGGGACTGCGTACAATGAGCAGTTCTTC. Amino acids: CASTGGTAYNEQFF.

This clonotype has a count of ten or more. V and J are TRBV3-1 and TRBJ1-5; no definite D call. This CDR3 spans 14 amino acids. The ends were cut back, 5 bases at V and 6 bases at J, with 14 bases in the middle. Germline V gives CDR1 LGHDT, CDR2 YNNKEL (reference sequence). For the CDR3, the DNA is TGTGCCAGCAGCACCGGTCTGGGAGCTCAGCCCCAGCATTTT. It yields the protein CASSTGLGAQPQHF.

This clonotype was seen only a few times. J is TRBJ2-6 and V is TRBV6-1; D is perhaps TRBD1 (6 bases). V was pared by 7 bases and J by 0 bases, with 19 bases between. The CDR3 spans 18 residues. Germline V gene data show CDR1 as MNHNS and CDR2 as SASEGT. The CDR3 region is CASNHDRRLSSGANVLTF. Written as DNA, the CDR3 is TGTGCCAGCAACCATGACAGGCGATTAAGCTCTGGGGCCAACGTCCTGACTTTC.

The chain has TRBV7-9 and TRBJ1-2, with 7 bases lining up with TRBD1. Trimming cost V 3 bases and J 2 bases; bases outside gene matches: 6. Looked up from germline, CDR1 is SEHNR and CDR2 is FQNEAQ (reference sequence). The CDR3 consists of 15 residues. The CDR3 protein is CASSFGRTGNYGYTF. The CDR3 DNA sequence: TGTGCCAGCAGCTTCGGTCGGACAGGAAACTATGGCTACACCTTC.

The V and J genes are TRBV6-2 or TRBV6-3 and TRBJ2-2, with 8 bases that match TRBD2. Trimming took 4 bases from V and 6 from J; bases not matched to a gene: 7. This CDR3 is built from 15 residues. The germline CDR1 and CDR2 sequences are MNHEY and SVGEGT. CDR3 residues: CASSLSGGLAGELFF. The CDR3 DNA reads TGTGCCAGCAGTTTAAGCGGGGGATTGGCCGGGGAGCTGTTTTTT.

This clonotype has only a few counts. Mismatch with germline at one junction end may stem from a read error. This sequence joins TRBV7-6 and TRBJ1-1; the D gene is possibly TRBD1 (5 bases). CDR1 is SGHVS and CDR2 is FNYEAQ in the germline V gene. The length of the CDR3 is 17 residues. The CDR3 DNA follows: TGTACCAGCAGCTTAAGAAGGGCAGGGAGGGTGAACACTGAAGCTTTCTTT. This codes for CTSSLRRAGRVNTEAFF. The full variable domain, completed using reference TRBV7-6 and TRBJ1-1, is GAGVSQSPRYKVTKRGQDVALRCDPISGHVSLYWYRQALGQGPEFLTYFNYEAQQDKSGLPNDRFSAERPEGSISTLTIQRTEQRDSAMYRCTSSLRRAGRVNTEAFFGQGTRLTVV.

This clonotype was observed a handful of times. The chain carries TRBV20-1 and TRBJ2-7; 10 bases align to TRBD2. Trimming removed 1 base from V and 5 bases from J; junction bases left unmatched: 11. In germline, CDR1 is DFQATT, CDR2 SNEGSKA (reference sequence). The CDR3 has 16 amino acids. CDR3 coding DNA: TGCAGTGCTAGAGTACCTAGCGGGGGATTCTTGGACGAGCAGTACTTC. Translating it yields CSARVPSGGFLDEQYF.

The CDR3 coding sequence is TGTGCCAGCAGCCAAACCGGACAGTACGAGCAGTACTTC. Its translation is CASSQTGQYEQYF. V gene TRBV4-2 combines with J gene TRBJ2-7; D possibly corresponds to TRBD1 (6 bases). The germline V and J ends were trimmed by 2 bases and 4 bases, with 9 bases remaining between them. There are 13 residues in the CDR3. Germline CDR1 and CDR2: LGHNA and YNFKEQ.

The chain has TRBV2 and TRBJ2-2; possible D gene TRBD1, 6 bases. CDR1 is SNHLY, CDR2 FYNNEI, per germline. Deletions cut 6 bases from V and 5 bases from J, with 13 bases between. The CDR3 covers 14 residues. The CDR3 region is CASRKQGRTGELFF. The CDR3 DNA reads TGTGCCAGCAGGAAACAGGGAAGGACCGGGGAGCTGTTTTTT.

This chain joins TRBV29-1 and TRBJ2-3; D is possibly TRBD2 (6 bases). The CDR3 has 15 residues. V was trimmed by 1 base and J by 3 bases, leaving 14 bases between them. CDR1 is SQVTM and CDR2 is ANQGSEA in the germline V gene. CDR3 bases: TGCAGCGTTGAAGGTACGGGAGAGGCTACAGATACGCAGTATTTT. Translating gives CSVEGTGEATDTQYF.

This clonotype was detected many times. This chain joins TRBV12-3 or TRBV12-4 and TRBJ1-6; 8 nucleotides align to TRBD1. CDR3 length equals 17 residues. J gave up 2 bases and V 6 bases, and 9 bases lay outside the gene matches. The CDR3 protein is CASSSADRGPYNSPLHF. The CDR3 DNA reads as TGTGCCAGCAGCAGCGCCGACAGGGGCCCCTATAATTCACCCCTCCACTTT.

In this sample, this clonotype turned up a few times. The chain recombines TRBV19 with TRBJ2-7, with D tentatively TRBD2 (5 bases). The CDR3 spans 15 residues. The germline V gene encodes CDR1 LNHDA and CDR2 SQIVND (reference sequence). Trimming cost V 6 bases and J 1 base, with 16 bases left between them. CDR3 sequence: CASSSVSGSSYEQYF. The CDR3 DNA follows: TGTGCCAGTAGCTCAGTGTCGGGATCGTCCTACGAGCAGTACTTC.

The chain joins TRBV4-3 to TRBJ2-3; 9 bases are shared with TRBD2. This CDR3 has 16 amino acids. Germline V CDR1 and CDR2: LGHNA, YSLEER. The J segment lost 2 bases and the V segment lost 4 bases, leaving 7 bases of the junction unmatched. The DNA for the CDR3 is TGCGCCAGCAGCCGAACCGGGACTAGCAACACAGATACGCAGTATTTT. The encoded protein is CASSRTGTSNTDTQYF.

This chain uses TRBV7-2 with TRBJ2-7, with 11 bases that match TRBD2. The germline V gene encodes CDR1 SGHTA and CDR2 FQGNSA. V shed 6 bases, J shed 0 bases, and the junction held 10 bases outside the gene matches. This CDR3 has 17 amino acids. CDR3 sequence reads: CASSLPGLAESSYEQYF. CDR3 DNA: TGTGCCAGCAGTTTACCGGGACTAGCGGAAAGCTCCTACGAGCAGTACTTC.

The chain joins TRBV7-2 to TRBJ2-6, with 7 bases fitting TRBD1. Germline CDR1 is SGHTA and CDR2 is FQGNSA. V shed 4 bases, J shed 2 bases, and the junction held 14 bases outside the gene matches. The CDR3 sequence is 19 residues long. Here the CDR3 reads CASSSVSGTASPGANVLTF. The CDR3 region has the DNA TGTGCCAGCAGCTCCGTGTCTGGGACAGCGTCACCTGGGGCCAACGTCCTGACTTTC.

This chain links TRBV6-5 with TRBJ2-4, with 9 bases aligning to TRBD1. CDR3 size: 15 residues. The germline V gene encodes CDR1 MNHEY and CDR2 SVGAGI. V gave up 7 bases and J gave up 8 bases; unmatched junction bases: 12. The CDR3, as DNA: TGTGCCAGCAAGACAACAGGGGGCCCGAATTACATTCAGTACTTC. Translating it yields CASKTTGGPNYIQYF.

This clonotype appeared many times. V is TRBV12-3 or TRBV12-4 and J is TRBJ2-3; TRBD1 or TRBD2 may be the D gene (6 bases each). There are 14 residues in the CDR3. V was cut by 8 bases and J by 5 bases, with 17 bases left in between. The CDR3: CASSRGGRGDTQYF. Written as DNA, the CDR3 is TGTGCCAGCTCGAGAGGGGGGCGGGGAGATACGCAGTATTTT.

This clonotype was counted at least ten times. The chain carries TRBV7-2 and TRBJ2-5; 13 bases match TRBD2. Germline V CDR1 and CDR2: SGHTA, FQGNSA. V lost 5 bases to trimming and J lost 5 bases; unmatched junction nucleotides: 5. The CDR3 sequence is 15 residues long. CDR3 DNA sequence: TGTGCCAGCAGCCCCGGGACTAGCGGGGCGGAGACCCAGTACTTC. Translating gives CASSPGTSGAETQYF. The full variable domain, its missing parts supplied by reference TRBV7-2 and TRBJ2-5, is GAGVSQSPSNKVTEKGKDVELRCDPISGHTALYWYRQSLGQGLEFLIYFQGNSAPDKSGLPSDRFSAERTGGSVSTLTIQRTQQEDSAVYLCASSPGTSGAETQYFGPGTRLLVL.

The V gene is TRBV23-1, the J gene TRBJ1-4, with D perhaps matching TRBD1 (5 bases). TRBV23-1 qualifies as an ORF whose function is uncertain. CDR3 length equals 15 residues. Trimming cost V 2 bases and J 8 bases, with 15 bases left between them. The CDR3 region is CASSQSRDASEKLFF. The CDR3, as DNA: TGCGCCAGCAGTCAAAGCCGGGACGCCTCGGAAAAACTGTTTTTT.

This clonotype has at least ten counts. The chain recombines TRBV27 with TRBJ1-1, with 7 bases identical to TRBD1. The germline V gene has CDR1 MNHEY and CDR2 SMNVEV (reference sequence). The trim removed 4 bases at V and 4 bases at J, leaving 12 bases unmatched. The CDR3 loop spans 16 amino acids. In nucleotides, the CDR3 is TGTGCCAGCAGTTCGACCGACAGGGAAAAGACCACTGAAGCTTTCTTT. It encodes CASSSTDREKTTEAFF.

The rearrangement uses TRBV10-3 and TRBJ2-3; unclear D gene. Germline V CDR1 and CDR2: ENHRY, SYGVKD. This CDR3 has 15 amino acids. Trimming removed 8 bases from V and 0 bases from J, with 15 bases in between. The CDR3 DNA follows: TGTGCCATCTCCGAAGTAGGGAAGAGCACAGATACGCAGTATTTT. It is translated as CAISEVGKSTDTQYF.

This clonotype appeared many times. This chain connects TRBV5-1 to TRBJ2-1, with TRBD2 identical over 8 bases. Trimming cost V 5 bases and J 0 bases; bases outside gene matches: 4. The CDR3 contains 15 residues. Germline CDR1 and CDR2: SGHRS and YFSETQ. The CDR3 loop reads CASRPGTSSYNEQFF. CDR3 nucleotide sequence: TGCGCCAGCAGACCCGGGACTAGCTCCTACAATGAGCAGTTCTTC.

Notes on this clonotype: It may be a read error: a sequence one base away is much more abundant. The chain joins TRBV6-6 to TRBJ1-1; the D gene is possibly TRBD1 (6 bases). CDR3 length: 12 residues. Looked up from germline, CDR1 is MNHNY and CDR2 is SVGAGI (reference sequence). The CDR3 sequence: CDSRRTEGEAFF. CDR3 in DNA: TGTGACAGCAGAAGGACAGAGGGTGAAGCTTTCTTT.

The V and J genes are TRBV20-1 and TRBJ1-6; 7 bases align to TRBD1. Germline V CDR1 and CDR2: DFQATT, SNEGSKA (reference sequence). The CDR3 runs to 17 residues. Trimming took 0 bases from V and 3 from J; bases not matched to a gene: 8. In nucleotides, the CDR3 is TGCAGTGCTAGAGATCAGGACAGGACATTCTATAATTCACCCCTCCACTTT. Its translation: CSARDQDRTFYNSPLHF.

The rearrangement joins TRBV19 to TRBJ2-5; D uncertain. The CDR3 covers 14 residues. Trimming took off 6 bases at V and 0 bases at J, with 11 bases between the two ends. Germline V gene lookup returns CDR1 LNHDA and CDR2 SQIVND (reference sequence). CDR3 in DNA: TGTGCCAGTAGCATCGGCAGGTACCAAGAGACCCAGTACTTC. Residues: CASSIGRYQETQYF.

The rearrangement uses TRBV4-3 and TRBJ1-2; D is perhaps TRBD1 (6 bases). V lost 0 bases and J 8 bases, leaving 13 bases between the germline ends. Germline V gene data show CDR1 as LGHNA and CDR2 as YSLEER. The CDR3 extends over 14 amino acids. CDR3 loop: CASSQDSGARGYTF. CDR3 DNA: TGCGCCAGCAGCCAAGATTCAGGGGCTCGGGGCTACACCTTC.

The CDR3 nucleotides are TGTGCCAGCAGTTTAAGGGAAAACTACGAGCAGTACTTC. It yields the protein CASSLRENYEQYF. The chain couples TRBV12-3 or TRBV12-4 to TRBJ2-7; no reliable D call. V was pared by 2 bases and J by 3 bases, with 8 bases between. There are 13 residues in the CDR3.

In this sample, this clonotype turned up a few times. The chain recombines TRBV5-6 with TRBJ2-5; D is perhaps TRBD2 (5 bases). Germline assignment: CDR1 SGHDT and CDR2 YYEEEE. This CDR3 is 14 amino acids long. Trimming took off 4 bases at V and 2 bases at J, with 12 bases between the two ends. CDR3 sequence reads: CASSAPGSQETQYF. The CDR3 nucleotides read TGTGCCAGCAGCGCTCCGGGATCGCAAGAGACCCAGTACTTC.

This rearrangement joins TRBV10-3 to TRBJ1-3; 7 bases agree with TRBD1. Germline trimming cut 2 bases from V and 1 base from J; bases unmatched to any gene: 8. This CDR3 region has 17 residues. Germline V gives CDR1 ENHRY, CDR2 SYGVKD. The CDR3 coding sequence is TGTGCCATCAGTGAGCGCGAAGGGACAGCTTCTGGAAACACCATATATTTT. It specifies CAISEREGTASGNTIYF.

The V gene is TRBV5-1, the J gene TRBJ2-1, with D perhaps matching TRBD2 (5 bases). The CDR3 consists of 15 residues. Germline CDR1 and CDR2: SGHRS and YFSETQ. With 1 base removed from V and 8 bases from J, the gap between germline ends came to 16 bases. CDR3 sequence (DNA): TGCGCCAGCAGCTTGCAACGGGATTATAGGGATGAGCAGTTCTTC. Translated, it gives CASSLQRDYRDEQFF.